One sample yielded the 9 T cell receptor beta chains listed below, sequenced in a study of T cell changes during pregnancy in multiple sclerosis. TCRdb's table, derived via immunoSEQ multiplex PCR, lists solely in-frame clones and lacks some. The repertoire holds about 41,000 clones, with 90% as singletons. The sequencing here drew on CD8+ T cells from peripheral blood mononuclear cells, taken in the first trimester of pregnancy. The receptors come from a female donor with multiple sclerosis, enrolled in a pregnancy study.

In this sample, this clone turned up once. The rearrangement uses TRBV13 and TRBJ1-1; no clear D gene. V shed 1 base and J shed 6 bases, with 6 bases lying between them. In germline, CDR1 is PRHDT, CDR2 FYEKMQ (reference sequence). The CDR3 loop spans 12 amino acids. In nucleotides, the CDR3 is TGTGCCAGCAGCTTAGTCAGGCCTGAAGCTTTCTTT. Residues: CASSLVRPEAFF. Drawing the rest from reference TRBV13 and TRBJ1-1, the complete variable domain is AAGVIQSPRHLIKEKRETATLKCYPIPRHDTVYWYQQGPGQDPQFLISFYEKMQSDKGSIPDRFSAQQFSDYHSELNMSSLELGDSALYFCASSLVRPEAFFGQGTRLTVV.

This sequence joins TRBV6-5 and TRBJ2-7, with 8 bases matching TRBD1. V shed 5 bases, J shed 2 bases, and the junction held 5 bases outside the gene matches. CDR1 is MNHEY, CDR2 SVGAGI, per germline. This CDR3 is built from 14 residues. CDR3 sequence (DNA): TGTGCCAGCAGTCCGGGACAGGTAACCTACGAGCAGTACTTC. Amino acid sequence: CASSPGQVTYEQYF.

The rearrangement links TRBV6-5 to TRBJ1-5, with D possibly matching TRBD1 (5 bases). This CDR3 has 15 residues. V lost 3 bases and J 6 bases, leaving 15 bases between the germline ends. Germline-derived CDR1 and CDR2 are MNHEY and SVGAGI. CDR3 DNA sequence: TGTGCCAGCAGTTATACATGGGGCTCGGGTCAGCCCCAGCATTTT. It specifies CASSYTWGSGQPQHF.

The chain couples TRBV6-1 to TRBJ2-1; D is perhaps TRBD2 (5 bases). The CDR3 totals 14 residues. The V end lost 7 bases, the J end lost 2 bases, and 12 bases lay between the germline ends. Germline CDR1 MNHNS, CDR2 SASEGT. The CDR3 spells CASIEGGTYNEQFF. The CDR3, as DNA: TGTGCCAGCATAGAGGGTGGGACCTACAATGAGCAGTTCTTC.

V gene TRBV10-3 combines with J gene TRBJ2-1; 9 bases fit TRBD2. V lost 1 base and J lost 13; bases outside the gene matches: 14. Germline assignment: CDR1 ENHRY and CDR2 SYGVKD. There are 16 residues in the CDR3. CDR3 DNA: TGTGCCATCAGTGAGTTAAGAGCGGGAGGAGTTAATACCCAGTTCTTC. Translation gives CAISELRAGGVNTQFF.

The chain uses TRBV19 and TRBJ1-1; D uncertain. The germline V gene encodes CDR1 LNHDA and CDR2 SQIVND (reference sequence). V was shortened by 6 bases and J by 5 bases, with 13 bases between the two germline ends. The CDR3 is made up of 13 amino acids. CDR3 loop: CASSKSAGTEAFF. The CDR3 DNA sequence: TGTGCCAGTAGCAAAAGCGCCGGGACTGAAGCTTTCTTT.

This chain uses TRBV6-1 with TRBJ1-4; no firm D call. Trimming pared 3 bases from V and 0 bases from J, leaving 11 bases between. In germline, CDR1 is MNHNS, CDR2 SASEGT. The CDR3 totals 16 residues. The CDR3 spells CASSEREAATNEKLFF. In nucleotides, the CDR3 is TGTGCCAGCAGTGAGAGGGAGGCAGCAACTAATGAAAAACTGTTTTTT.

The chain has TRBV5-8 and TRBJ1-2; maybe TRBD1 (6 bases). This CDR3 has 14 residues. The ends were cut back, 4 bases at V and 4 bases at J, with 14 bases in the middle. CDR1 and CDR2 (germline): SGHTS, YDEGEE. CDR3 loop: CASSRSGGGYGYTF. CDR3 DNA: TGTGCCAGCAGCCGATCGGGGGGCGGCTATGGCTACACCTTC.

The chain couples TRBV7-8 to TRBJ2-3; D is possibly TRBD2 (6 bases). Germline V lookup: CDR1 SGHVS, CDR2 FQNEAQ. Trimming pared 5 bases from V and 2 bases from J, leaving 20 bases between. This CDR3 is 17 amino acids long. CDR3 loop: CASSRPGLREITDTQYF. CDR3 nucleotides: TGTGCCAGCAGCCGTCCAGGGCTACGGGAGATCACAGATACGCAGTATTTT.